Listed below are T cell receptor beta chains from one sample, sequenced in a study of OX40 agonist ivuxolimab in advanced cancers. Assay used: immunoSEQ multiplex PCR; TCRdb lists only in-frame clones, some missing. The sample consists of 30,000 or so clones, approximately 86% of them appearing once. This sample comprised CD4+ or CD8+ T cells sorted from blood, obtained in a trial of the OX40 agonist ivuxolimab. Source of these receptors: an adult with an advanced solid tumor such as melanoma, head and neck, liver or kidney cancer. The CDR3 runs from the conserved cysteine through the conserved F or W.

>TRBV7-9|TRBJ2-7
CASSPREGPYEQYF
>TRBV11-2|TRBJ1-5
CASSLAGGNQPQHF
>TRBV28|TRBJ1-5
CASSLTRNSNQPQHF
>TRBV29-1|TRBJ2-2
CSVILDRAPGELFF
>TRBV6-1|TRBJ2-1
CASRPGTHRGEQFF
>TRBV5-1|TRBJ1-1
CASSLEFGNTEAFF
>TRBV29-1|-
CSVEIALTSGSRYEQYF
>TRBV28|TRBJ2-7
CASSWYGTDLYEQYF
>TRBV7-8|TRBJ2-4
CASSLDGTGRDIQYF
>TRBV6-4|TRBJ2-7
CASSEDSGPSYEQYF
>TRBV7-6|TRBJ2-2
CASSPIGSTGELFF
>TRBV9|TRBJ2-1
CASSVSGQTHNEQFF
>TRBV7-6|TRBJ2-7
CASSLGMVAGGIEQYF
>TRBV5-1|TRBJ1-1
CASSLSSQRSDTEAFF
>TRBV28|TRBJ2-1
CASSFLISGDNEQFF
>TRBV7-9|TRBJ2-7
CASSLVQGSSEQYF
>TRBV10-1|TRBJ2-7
CASSEDQGAREQYF
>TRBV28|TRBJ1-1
CASSSFLQMNTEAFF
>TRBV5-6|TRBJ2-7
CASSSRLAGGRSTYEQYF
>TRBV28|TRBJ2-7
CASSLRGTGYYEQYF
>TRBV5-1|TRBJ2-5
CASSPPTEYQETQYF
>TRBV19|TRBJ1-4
CASSSRGTDEKLFF
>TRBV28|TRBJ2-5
CASSLPGVQETQYF
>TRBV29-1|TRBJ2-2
CSVGTGNTGELFF
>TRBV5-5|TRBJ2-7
CASSLSLYEQYF
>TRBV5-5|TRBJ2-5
CASGPAGDGQETQYF
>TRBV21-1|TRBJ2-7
CASSKGSNRGYYEQYF
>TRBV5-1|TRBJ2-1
CASSHSGSSYNEQFF
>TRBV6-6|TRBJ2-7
CASVGGKGYEQYF
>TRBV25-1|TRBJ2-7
CASSEGYEQYF
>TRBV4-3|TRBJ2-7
CASSQETSGAYEQYF
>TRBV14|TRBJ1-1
CASSQVMNTEAFF
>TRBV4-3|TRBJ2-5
CASSQDFAWGLSSQETQYF
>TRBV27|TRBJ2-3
CASTGTDTQYF
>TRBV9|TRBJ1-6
CASSSGGNSPLHF
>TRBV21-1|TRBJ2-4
CASSKGQKYF
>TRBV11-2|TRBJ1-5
CASSLDRDPQYTQHF
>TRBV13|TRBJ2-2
CASSAGLGTGELFF
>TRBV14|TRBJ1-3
CASRRAGQGGNTIYF
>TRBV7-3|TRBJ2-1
CASSLNYPGGPSGEQFF